The entry below gives a single T cell receptor (beta chain) sequence along with its context. Generated by immunoSEQ multiplex PCR, the TCRdb table keeps only in-frame clones and is missing some. The data show 100,000 to 150,000 clones, around 90% seen once. Germline lookup yields CDR1 LNHDA and CDR2 SQIVND (reference sequence). V was cut by 3 bases and J by 3 bases, with 14 bases left in between. The CDR3 spans 15 residues. This entry comes from a study of T cell responses to AZD1222 COVID-19 vaccine. This material consisted of peripheral blood, taken on day 0 of AZD1222 vaccination. The TCR comes from an adult in good health. The chain recombines TRBV19 with TRBJ1-1, with unresolved D. CDR3 loop: CASSITSGGDTEAFF. The CDR3 DNA follows: TGTGCCAGTAGTATCACGTCAGGCGGGGACACTGAAGCTTTCTTT.